This passage covers 18 T cell receptor beta chains from one sample sequenced in a study of beta chain features in type 1 diabetes. Every bit of the isolated RNA underwent reverse transcription, so sequencing read expressed TCRB transcripts. This table comes from immunoSEQ multiplex PCR, and its TCRdb copy is limited to in-frame clones, with some not included. The sample records over 40,000 clones, 50% being singletons. Sample: stem cell memory CD4+ T cells from blood. The receptors derive from a woman in her twenties or thirties in good health.

This clone showed up just a few times. V is TRBV6-6 and J is TRBJ2-7; weak D call: TRBD1 (6 bases). This CDR3 spans 13 amino acids. Deletions cut 5 bases from V and 3 bases from J, with 11 bases between. Germline values: CDR1 MNHNY, CDR2 SVGAGI (reference sequence). This chain's CDR3 is CASSIPDSYEQYF. CDR3 DNA sequence: TGTGCCAGCAGTATCCCGGACAGCTACGAGCAGTACTTC.

The chain employs TRBV19 and TRBJ2-1; 9 positions match TRBD2. With V trimmed by 4 bases and J by 6 bases, 7 bases remained unmatched. Looked up from germline, CDR1 is LNHDA and CDR2 is SQIVND (reference sequence). CDR3 length equals 15 residues. CDR3 loop: CASSKIAGAVNEQFF. CDR3 nucleotide sequence: TGTGCCAGTAGTAAGATAGCGGGAGCGGTCAATGAGCAGTTCTTC.

This clone was seen only a few times. The chain is built from TRBV18 and TRBJ1-3, with 7 bases that match TRBD1. Per the germline V gene, CDR1 is KGHSH and CDR2 is LQKENI. This CDR3 region has 15 residues. The J segment lost 2 bases and the V segment lost 6 bases, leaving 7 bases of the junction unmatched. The CDR3 protein is CASSLTGQPGNTIYF. The CDR3 DNA follows: TGTGCCAGCTCGTTGACAGGGCAGCCTGGAAACACCATATATTTT. The whole variable domain, remainder taken from reference TRBV18 and TRBJ1-3, is NAGVMQNPRHLVRRRGQEARLRCSPMKGHSHVYWYRQLPEEGLKFMVYLQKENIIDESGMPKERFSAEFPKEGPSILRIQQVVRGDSAAYFCASSLTGQPGNTIYFGEGSWLTVV.

The gene calls are TRBV4-2 and TRBJ2-7; 8 bases agree with TRBD2. The CDR3 sequence is 17 residues long. CDR1 and CDR2 (germline): LGHNA, YNFKEQ. J lost 2 bases, V lost 0 bases, and 9 bases had no gene match. The CDR3 DNA is TGTGCCAGCAGCCAAGATTTGGCGGGAGGCCCAACCTACGAGCAGTACTTC. It encodes CASSQDLAGGPTYEQYF.

The V and J genes are TRBV6-1 and TRBJ2-5; D gene unclear. Trimming took off 2 bases at V and 1 base at J, with 8 bases between the two ends. The CDR3 contains 14 residues. CDR1 and CDR2 from the germline V gene are MNHNS and SASEGT. CDR3 loop: CASSELVGQETQYF. In DNA, the CDR3 is TGTGCCAGCAGTGAACTGGTCGGCCAAGAGACCCAGTACTTC.

The V call is TRBV28, the J call TRBJ2-7, with 12 bases aligning to TRBD2. This CDR3 spans 15 amino acids. Germline CDR1 MDHEN, CDR2 SYDVKM. V gave up 5 bases and J gave up 7 bases; unmatched junction bases: 9. CDR3 protein: CASSERLAGVEEQYF. CDR3 DNA sequence: TGTGCCAGCAGTGAACGACTAGCGGGAGTAGAAGAGCAGTACTTC.

V usage is TRBV9 and J usage is TRBJ2-7; 10 bases are shared with TRBD1. The CDR3 is 17 residues long. Germline V gene data show CDR1 as SGDLS and CDR2 as YYNGEE. The V and J ends lost 0 bases and 7 bases, in that order; junction bases with no gene match: 13. The CDR3 DNA is TGTGCCAGCAGCGTAGGGGGGATGGGACCGGGACAGGGGGAGCAGTACTTC. It specifies CASSVGGMGPGQGEQYF.

V is TRBV7-2 and J is TRBJ2-5; TRBD2 aligns across 8 bases. With the DNA end fitting TRBJ2-7 better, the J assignment may be wrong. The CDR3 is made up of 15 amino acids. Germline V gives CDR1 SGHTA, CDR2 FQGNSA. The CDR3 sequence is CASTPGLDPSYEQYF. The CDR3 DNA reads as TGTGCCAGCACCCCGGGACTAGATCCCTCCTACGAGCAGTACTTC.

The chain recombines TRBV18 with TRBJ1-3; D perhaps matches TRBD1 (6 bases). Deletions cut 2 bases from V and 0 bases from J, with 14 bases between. CDR3 length: 17 amino acids. The germline V gene has CDR1 KGHSH and CDR2 LQKENI. The CDR3 nucleotides are TGTGCCAGCTCACCAAGGACAGTAGATATCTCTGGAAACACCATATATTTT. Translated, it gives CASSPRTVDISGNTIYF.

The chain recombines TRBV7-2 with TRBJ2-7; D may be TRBD2 (6 bases). The germline CDR1 and CDR2 sequences are SGHTA and FQGNSA. V was shortened by 1 base and J by 4 bases, with 14 bases between the two germline ends. This CDR3 is 15 amino acids long. The DNA for the CDR3 is TGTGCCAGCAGCTTAGATCCTAGCGAGAGGTACGAGCAGTACTTC. It translates to CASSLDPSERYEQYF.

The chain links TRBV5-1 to TRBJ2-7; maybe TRBD1 (6 bases). This CDR3 is built from 14 residues. From germline, CDR1 is SGHRS and CDR2 YFSETQ. Trimming stripped 4 bases from V and 0 bases from J, with 11 bases between. CDR3 in DNA: TGCGCCAGCAGCCGATTGGACAGCTCCTACGAGCAGTACTTC. It encodes CASSRLDSSYEQYF.

The rearrangement uses TRBV30 and TRBJ1-1, with a weak D call TRBD1 (6 bases). V lost 2 bases, J lost 4 bases, and 11 bases lay in between. The germline V gene has CDR1 GTSNPN and CDR2 SVGIG (reference sequence). The CDR3 contains 13 residues. The CDR3 spells CAWSSGRGTEAFF. Here the CDR3 DNA reads TGTGCCTGGAGTTCGGGCAGGGGCACTGAAGCTTTCTTT.

In its sample, this clone was seen a few times. The chain links TRBV6-5 to TRBJ1-1; D gene unclear. V dropped 0 bases and J dropped 1 base, with 6 bases sitting between them. Germline V CDR1 and CDR2: MNHEY, SVGAGI. The CDR3 runs to 14 residues. CDR3 in amino acids: CASSYSYRNTEAFF. Here the CDR3 DNA reads TGTGCCAGCAGTTACTCATACAGGAACACTGAAGCTTTCTTT.

This clone has a handful of counts. This chain uses TRBV2 with TRBJ2-3; unclear D gene. Germline lookup yields CDR1 SNHLY and CDR2 FYNNEI. V lost 7 bases, J lost 2 bases, and 13 bases lay in between. This CDR3 comprises 14 residues. CDR3 residues: CASILRLLTDTQYF. The CDR3 bases are TGTGCCAGCATTTTAAGACTCCTCACAGATACGCAGTATTTT.

DNA of the CDR3: TGCGCCAGCAGCCAAGATCCGACTCCGGGACTAGCGGGAGGACTCTACGAGCAGTACTTC. Its translation: CASSQDPTPGLAGGLYEQYF. The chain recombines TRBV4-3 with TRBJ2-7; 15 bases align to TRBD2. The CDR3 runs to 20 residues. V shed 0 bases, J shed 3 bases, and the junction held 12 bases outside the gene matches. Germline V gives CDR1 LGHNA, CDR2 YSLEER.

This rearrangement joins TRBV11-2 to TRBJ1-5; D remains ambiguous. With 1 base removed from V and 2 bases from J, the gap between germline ends came to 9 bases. This CDR3 comprises 15 residues. Per germline, CDR1 SGHAT and CDR2 FQNNGV. The CDR3 nucleotides are TGTGCCAGCAGCTTAGGTCGCGTGGGCAATCAGCCCCAGCATTTT. Translating it yields CASSLGRVGNQPQHF.

The J gene is TRBJ1-1, the V gene TRBV27; D not certain. V was shortened by 2 bases and J by 7 bases, with 14 bases between the two germline ends. The CDR3 loop spans 14 amino acids. Germline V gene sequence: CDR1 MNHEY, CDR2 SMNVEV (reference sequence). CDR3 DNA sequence: TGTGCCAGCAGTTTAAGAGGATTACTGATTGAAGCTTTCTTT. This sequence encodes CASSLRGLLIEAFF.

This clone was counted between two and nine times. The chain employs TRBV7-9 and TRBJ1-5; unclear D gene. V was cut by 0 bases and J by 0 bases, with 6 bases left in between. Germline V lookup: CDR1 SEHNR, CDR2 FQNEAQ (reference sequence). The CDR3 loop spans 15 amino acids. The CDR3 is CASSLAAGSNQPQHF. The DNA of the CDR3 is TGTGCCAGCAGCTTAGCAGCGGGTAGCAATCAGCCCCAGCATTTT.